This T cell receptor beta chain was observed in a study of vaccination and CD4 T cells after COVID-19. Study-wide context: Nasal swab PCR detected SARS-CoV-2 in convalescent patients, who comprised about nine mild cases and one severe case.

Treatment described: approximately 11-day PBMC culture with coronavirus spike peptide pools or control peptides (ViraFEST assay). ViraFEST expanded antigen-specific T cells with peptide pools, then sequenced TCRs. General study points: Nearly all convalescent vaccine-specific clones, 304 of 307, recognized only SARS-CoV-2 spike.

Regarding this clonotype: Its antigen is not identified.

This CDR3 is 13 amino acids long. V was pared by 4 bases and J by 8 bases, with 14 bases between. The germline V gene encodes CDR1 SQVTM and CDR2 ANQGSEA. The Oncomine TCR Beta short-read assay sequenced DNA from cultured CD4+ T cells. TCRdb passed the PCR reads through MiXCR, listing each CDR3 protein once. The sample includes 15,000 to 20,000 distinct CDR3 sequences, approximately 50% of them seen just once. The chain couples TRBV29-1 to TRBJ1-4; perhaps TRBD1 as D (6 bases). The TCR originated in a human donor who had recovered from COVID-19. The sequenced material came from CD4+ T cells from blood, cultured in vitro. CDR3 sequence (DNA): TGCAGCGTTGTAGCACAGGGAGGAGAAAAACTGTTTTTT. It is translated as CSVVAQGGEKLFF.